This T cell receptor beta chain emerged from a study of OX40 agonist ivuxolimab in advanced cancers. Study observations and caveats: Mean expanded clone counts were higher in CD8+ than CD4+ T cells. Patients who responded partially at 0.1-3.0 mg/kg showed clonal expansion ranking among the lowest.

CDR3 length: 15 residues. Trimming took 0 bases from V and 0 from J, leaving 9 bases between them. Germline V lookup: CDR1 SGDLS, CDR2 YYNGEE. As concerns this clone: The antigen is unknown.

Here immunoSEQ multiplex PCR was the method, and the copy in TCRdb shows in-frame clones only, minus some. Among 50,000 to 60,000 clones, around 85% were seen once, and the ten largest hold 13% to 15%. The sequence was obtained from an adult with an advanced solid tumor such as melanoma, head and neck, liver or kidney cancer. This sequence joins TRBV9 and TRBJ1-1; D not resolved. The material sequenced was CD4+ or CD8+ T cells sorted from blood, taken in a trial of the OX40 agonist ivuxolimab. CDR3 nucleotide sequence: TGTGCCAGCAGCGTAGAAACATTCATGAACACTGAAGCTTTCTTT. This sequence encodes CASSVETFMNTEAFF.